The next 9 T cell receptor beta chains were all read from a single sample in a study of blood T cell repertoires in COVID-19. Generated by immunoSEQ multiplex PCR, the TCRdb table keeps only in-frame clones and is missing some. The profile shows roughly 140,000 clones, 87% of them singletons. Sequenced: PBMCs or T cells enriched from blood (not recorded which). The source is a man aged 55-75 years who had recovered from COVID-19.

This clone was seen a single time. An end of the junction differs from the germline gene, which may be a read error. CDR3 DNA sequence: TGTGCCAGCTCACCAAAGACAGGGAACGCTGAAGCTTTCTTT. It yields the protein CASSPKTGNAEAFF. The gene calls are TRBV18 and TRBJ1-1; TRBD1 agrees at 7 bases. Germline CDR1 reads KGHSH; CDR2 reads LQKENI. This CDR3 spans 14 amino acids.

The V and J genes are TRBV7-9 and TRBJ2-1, with 14 nucleotides matching TRBD2. The V gene end was trimmed by 2 bases and the J gene end by 6 bases; junction bases not matched to a gene: 6. CDR3 length: 17 amino acids. CDR1 is SEHNR and CDR2 is FQNEAQ in the germline V gene (reference sequence). The CDR3 sequence is CASSLPGLAGAGNEQFF. Written as DNA, the CDR3 is TGTGCCAGCAGCTTACCGGGACTAGCGGGAGCGGGCAATGAGCAGTTCTTC.

The CDR3 protein is CASSGGSNSYEQYF. The CDR3 region has the DNA TGTGCCAGCAGTGGGGGGAGTAACAGTTACGAGCAGTACTTC. This chain connects TRBV9 to TRBJ2-7, with a tentative D call TRBD2 (6 bases). In germline, CDR1 is SGDLS, CDR2 YYNGEE. The V and J ends lost 5 bases and 4 bases respectively, with 16 bases between them. This CDR3 comprises 14 residues.

This clone was seen just once. The chain couples TRBV29-1 to TRBJ1-5, with 7 bases identical to TRBD1. CDR1 and CDR2 from the germline V gene are SQVTM and ANQGSEA. The CDR3 extends over 13 amino acids. With 4 bases clipped from V and 2 bases from J, the junction kept 2 bases outside the gene matches. CDR3 nucleotides: TGCAGCGTTGGACAGGGCGGCAATCAGCCCCAGCATTTT. Protein sequence: CSVGQGGNQPQHF.

The chain links TRBV5-6 to TRBJ2-4; weak D call: TRBD1 (6 bases). CDR3 length: 15 residues. CDR1 is SGHDT and CDR2 is YYEEEE in the germline V gene. The V end lost 2 bases, the J end lost 3 bases, and 12 bases lay between the germline ends. CDR3 protein: CASSFKGVGKNIQYF. The CDR3 nucleotides read TGTGCCAGCAGCTTCAAGGGGGTTGGCAAAAACATTCAGTACTTC. The full variable domain, its missing parts supplied by reference TRBV5-6 and TRBJ2-4, is DAGVTQSPTHLIKTRGQQVTLRCSPKSGHDTVSWYQQALGQGPQFIFQYYEEEERQRGNFPDRFSGHQFPNYSSELNVNALLLGDSALYLCASSFKGVGKNIQYFGAGTRLSVL.

V is TRBV30 and J is TRBJ2-2; TRBD1 matches 8 bases. The CDR3 is 16 amino acids. The ends lost 3 bases at V and 0 bases at J; junction bases unmatched: 6. Per the germline V gene, CDR1 is GTSNPN and CDR2 is SVGIG (reference sequence). The CDR3 region has the DNA TGTGCCTGGAGCTTGTTGGGACAGGCGAACACCGGGGAGCTGTTTTTT. This gives the protein CAWSLLGQANTGELFF. The whole variable domain, remainder taken from reference TRBV30 and TRBJ2-2, is SQTIHQWPATLVQPVGSPLSLECTVEGTSNPNLYWYRQAAGRGLQLLFYSVGIGQISSEVPQNLSASRPQDRQFILSSKKLLLSDSGFYLCAWSLLGQANTGELFFGEGSRLTVL.

This clone appeared once. The gene calls are TRBV27 and TRBJ1-5; 8 positions agree with TRBD1. The CDR3 consists of 15 residues. Germline V lookup: CDR1 MNHEY, CDR2 SMNVEV (reference sequence). J was trimmed by 2 bases and V by 6 bases; bases with no gene match: 6. The CDR3: CASSDRGRGNQPQHF. In DNA, the CDR3 is TGTGCCAGCAGCGACAGGGGCCGCGGCAATCAGCCCCAGCATTTT.

The chain has TRBV4-1 and TRBJ2-3; the match to TRBD1 covers 7 bases. Germline V lookup: CDR1 MGHRA, CDR2 YSYEKL. Unmatched junction bases numbered 4, after V lost 1 base and J lost 3 bases. The CDR3 loop spans 15 amino acids. The CDR3 is CASSQGRGRTDTQYF. CDR3 DNA sequence: TGCGCCAGCAGCCAAGGTAGGGGGCGGACAGATACGCAGTATTTT.

The V call is TRBV2, the J call TRBJ1-3, with 9 positions matching TRBD1. CDR1 SNHLY and CDR2 FYNNEI come from the germline V gene. The CDR3 contains 14 residues. V was clipped by 6 bases and J by 3 bases; unmatched bases: 3. The CDR3 spells CASSGTGIGNTIYF. For the CDR3, the DNA is TGTGCCAGCAGCGGGACAGGGATTGGAAACACCATATATTTT.